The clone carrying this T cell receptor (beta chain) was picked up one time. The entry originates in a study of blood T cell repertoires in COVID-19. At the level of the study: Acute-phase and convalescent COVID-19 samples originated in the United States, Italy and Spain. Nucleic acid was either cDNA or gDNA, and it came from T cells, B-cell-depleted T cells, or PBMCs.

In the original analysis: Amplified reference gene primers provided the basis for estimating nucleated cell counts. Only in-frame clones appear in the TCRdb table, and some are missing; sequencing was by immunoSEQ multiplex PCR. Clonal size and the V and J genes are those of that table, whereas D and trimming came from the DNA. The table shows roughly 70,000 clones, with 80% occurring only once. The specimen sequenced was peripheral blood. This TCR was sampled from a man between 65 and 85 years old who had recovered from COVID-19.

CDR3 in amino acids: CATSRENRGLRNEQFF. In nucleotides, the CDR3 is TGTGCCACCAGCAGAGAGAACAGGGGTCTGCGCAATGAGCAGTTCTTC. The chain employs TRBV15 and TRBJ2-1, with TRBD1 matching over 7 bases. The CDR3 has 16 amino acids. Germline V gene sequence: CDR1 LNHNV, CDR2 YYDKDF (reference sequence). V shed 0 bases and J 6 bases; nucleotides not matched to a gene: 8.